The 21 T cell receptor beta chains below were found in one sample sequenced in a study of cytomegalovirus exposure and HLA in healthy donors. Primers: 60 Vbeta forward and 13 Jbeta reverse. Clones were sequenced by immunoSEQ multiplex PCR, and TCRdb holds only the in-frame ones, with some missing. The sample yields about 120,000 clones, about 70% seen once. The sequenced sample was PBMCs. All receptors derive from a middle-aged woman in good health and CMV-seropositive.

The chain carries TRBV5-1 and TRBJ1-1, with D unclear. Trimming pared 0 bases from V and 6 bases from J, leaving 9 bases between. The length of the CDR3 is 13 residues. Germline V gives CDR1 SGHRS, CDR2 YFSETQ. The CDR3 nucleotides read TGCGCCAGCAGCTTGGATCTGGAGCCTGAAGCTTTCTTT. Translation gives CASSLDLEPEAFF.

The chain combines TRBV12-5 with TRBJ2-5; possible D gene TRBD1, 5 bases. Gene TRBJ2-7 matches the end of the DNA better, so the J call may be wrong. The V gene's germline CDR1 is LGHNT and CDR2 FRNRAP. This CDR3 region has 15 residues. This chain's CDR3 is CASGFEGRGFDEQYF. In DNA form, the CDR3 reads TGTGCTAGTGGTTTTGAAGGTAGGGGCTTTGACGAGCAGTACTTC.

This clone was detected only a few times. The J gene is TRBJ2-3, the V gene TRBV4-1; D is perhaps TRBD2 (6 bases). Trimming removed 6 bases from V and 6 bases from J, with 13 bases in between. The CDR3 covers 13 residues. Germline CDR1 reads MGHRA; CDR2 reads YSYEKL. The CDR3 protein is CASRLTREDTQYF. CDR3 nucleotide sequence: TGCGCCAGCAGATTGACTAGGGAGGATACGCAGTATTTT.

V usage is TRBV7-8 and J usage is TRBJ2-2; perhaps TRBD1 as D (6 bases). Germline V gives CDR1 SGHVS, CDR2 FQNEAQ. The CDR3 contains 15 residues. The germline V and J ends were trimmed by 2 bases and 1 base, with 8 bases remaining between them. The CDR3 spells CASSLSGQNTGELFF. DNA of the CDR3: TGTGCCAGCAGCTTATCGGGACAGAACACCGGGGAGCTGTTTTTT.

This clone was counted a few times. DNA of the CDR3: TGTGCCACCAGCAGAGACCGCGAAAATTCACCCCTCCACTTT. Translating gives CATSRDRENSPLHF. This chain joins TRBV15 and TRBJ1-6; D gene unclear. Trimming removed 0 bases from V and 7 bases from J, with 7 bases in between. The V gene's germline CDR1 is LNHNV and CDR2 YYDKDF (reference sequence). This CDR3 region has 14 residues.

DNA of the CDR3: TGTGCCAGCAGCTCCTACGAAGGCTACACCTTC. Its translation is CASSSYEGYTF. The rearrangement uses TRBV5-4 and TRBJ1-2; D remains unclear. The CDR3 runs 11 residues. The V gene lost 3 bases and the J gene lost 8 bases, with 8 bases spanning the gap. The germline gives CDR1 SGHNT, CDR2 YYREEE (reference sequence).

The chain employs TRBV11-2 and TRBJ1-1; 7 nucleotides match TRBD1. Trimming cost V 5 bases and J 9 bases; bases outside gene matches: 9. Germline CDR1 SGHAT, CDR2 FQNNGV. This CDR3 contains 13 residues. The CDR3 reads CASSRSLQGKAFF. For the CDR3, the DNA is TGTGCCAGCAGCCGGAGTTTACAGGGGAAAGCTTTCTTT.

Note on this clone: A read error may account for a junction end that differs from germline. V and J are TRBV30 and TRBJ1-4; no clear D gene. The germline gives CDR1 GTSNPN, CDR2 SVGIG (reference sequence). CDR3 length equals 11 residues. In DNA form, the CDR3 reads TGTGCCTGGAGTGTAAGGTTCAGGCTCTACTTT. Amino acids: CAWSVRFRLYF.

J is TRBJ1-1 and V is TRBV6-5; no reliable D call. CDR3 length equals 13 residues. V was pared by 2 bases and J by 1 base, with 5 bases between. Germline assignment: CDR1 MNHEY and CDR2 SVGAGI. The CDR3 region is CASSYGSNTEAFF. CDR3 DNA: TGTGCCAGCAGTTACGGCTCGAACACTGAAGCTTTCTTT.

V is TRBV5-4 and J is TRBJ1-2; 11 nucleotides line up with TRBD1. CDR1 and CDR2 (germline): SGHNT, YYREEE (reference sequence). There are 13 residues in the CDR3. Losses at the gene ends were 4 bases for V and 4 bases for J; bases not matched to a gene: 0. The CDR3 sequence is CASSGTGGYGYTF. CDR3 nucleotide sequence: TGTGCCAGCAGCGGGACAGGGGGCTATGGCTACACCTTC. The variable domain in full, with the rest retrieved from reference TRBV5-4 and TRBJ1-2, is ETGVTQSPTHLIKTRGQQVTLRCSSQSGHNTVSWYQQALGQGPQFIFQYYREEENGRGNFPPRFSGLQFPNYSSELNVNALELDDSALYLCASSGTGGYGYTFGSGTRLTVV.

V is TRBV7-3 and J is TRBJ1-2; possibly TRBD1 for D (5 bases). V lost 5 bases, J lost 7 bases, and 14 bases lay in between. This CDR3 is built from 13 residues. CDR1 SGHTA and CDR2 FQGTGA come from the germline V gene. CDR3 protein: CASSPGGPGGYTF. The CDR3 region has the DNA TGTGCCAGCAGCCCGGGGGGTCCGGGTGGCTACACCTTC.

This chain joins TRBV12-5 and TRBJ2-1; a weak D match, TRBD1 (6 bases). Deletions cut 5 bases from V and 3 bases from J, with 14 bases between. The CDR3 covers 15 residues. Germline CDR1 LGHNT, CDR2 FRNRAP. The CDR3 reads CASGPDRSLYNEQFF. CDR3 DNA: TGTGCTAGTGGTCCAGACAGGTCACTCTACAATGAGCAGTTCTTC.

This clone was counted a few times. The chain has TRBV10-3 and TRBJ1-2; 8 bases line up with TRBD1. The CDR3 has 13 residues. V lost 10 bases to trimming and J lost 8 bases; unmatched junction nucleotides: 12. From germline, CDR1 is ENHRY and CDR2 SYGVKD. The CDR3 sequence is CASREDRGGGYTF. The CDR3, as DNA: TGTGCCAGCAGGGAAGACAGGGGAGGGGGCTACACCTTC.

DNA for the CDR3: TGTGCCAGCAGCCAAGGAGGCAAACTAGCGGGGGGAAATGAGCAGTTCTTC. The encoded protein is CASSQGGKLAGGNEQFF. This chain connects TRBV4-2 to TRBJ2-1; 12 bases fit TRBD2. CDR1 is LGHNA, CDR2 YNFKEQ, per germline. This CDR3 is built from 17 residues. The V and J ends lost 1 base and 7 bases, in that order; junction bases with no gene match: 8.

This chain joins TRBV7-8 and TRBJ1-1; D is perhaps TRBD1 (6 bases). Germline CDR1 and CDR2: SGHVS and FQNEAQ. Trimming stripped 5 bases from V and 1 base from J, with 11 bases between. The CDR3 is made up of 14 amino acids. CDR3 nucleotides: TGTGCCAGCAGCCAGGACAGCGGGAACACTGAAGCTTTCTTT. This codes for CASSQDSGNTEAFF.

V gene TRBV7-8 combines with J gene TRBJ1-2, with D possibly being TRBD1 (5 bases). Germline V gene sequence: CDR1 SGHVS, CDR2 FQNEAQ. This CDR3 is 15 amino acids long. Trimming stripped 1 base from V and 0 bases from J, with 9 bases between. CDR3 loop: CASSLGRRANYGYTF. The CDR3 DNA reads as TGTGCCAGCAGCTTAGGTCGCAGGGCTAACTATGGCTACACCTTC.

The genes are TRBV15 and TRBJ2-1, with 11 bases that match TRBD2. After removal of 0 bases from V and 7 bases from J, the junction contained 5 bases not matched to a gene. The CDR3 spans 16 residues. CDR1 is LNHNV, CDR2 YYDKDF, per germline (reference sequence). CDR3 sequence (DNA): TGTGCCACCAGCAGAGACAGGCTAGCGGGGGGAAATGAGCAGTTCTTC. Residues: CATSRDRLAGGNEQFF. Full variable domain (remainder filled in from reference TRBV15 and TRBJ2-1): DAMVIQNPRYQVTQFGKPVTLSCSQTLNHNVMYWYQQKSSQAPKLLFHYYDKDFNNEADTPDNFQSRRPNTSFCFLDIRSPGLGDTAMYLCATSRDRLAGGNEQFFGPGTRLTVL.

The chain carries TRBV30 and TRBJ2-3; 8 bases are a match to TRBD2. This CDR3 has 15 residues. The germline CDR1 and CDR2 sequences are GTSNPN and SVGIG (reference sequence). Unmatched junction bases numbered 10, after V lost 4 bases and J lost 4 bases. This CDR3 is CAWKRRGAGADTQYF. The CDR3 DNA reads as TGTGCCTGGAAACGGCGGGGGGCCGGTGCAGATACGCAGTATTTT.

This clone was recorded once. The CDR3: CASSLDGYTQYF. CDR3 DNA sequence: TGTGCCAGCAGCTTGGACGGGTATACGCAGTATTTT. The chain employs TRBV5-4 and TRBJ2-3; D uncertain. Germline loops: CDR1 SGHNT, CDR2 YYREEE (reference sequence). The CDR3 is made up of 12 amino acids. V was clipped by 0 bases and J by 7 bases, with 6 bases between them.

The chain is built from TRBV5-4 and TRBJ1-1, with 7 bases fitting TRBD1. V shed 2 bases and J 13 bases; nucleotides not matched to a gene: 11. The germline gives CDR1 SGHNT, CDR2 YYREEE (reference sequence). This CDR3 region has 13 residues. The CDR3 sequence: CASSLRGQVQGFF. The CDR3 bases are TGTGCCAGCAGCTTACGTGGACAGGTACAGGGTTTCTTT.

About this clone itself: Other DNA sequences of this sample code for an identical CDR3. V and J are TRBV6-5 and TRBJ1-1; 9 bases are a match to TRBD1. The CDR3 runs to 15 residues. The V segment lost 0 bases and the J segment 3 bases; nucleotides outside the gene matches: 2. Germline CDR1 MNHEY, CDR2 SVGAGI. CDR3 region: CASSYSRTGDTEAFF. Written as DNA, the CDR3 is TGTGCCAGCAGTTACTCTCGGACAGGGGACACTGAAGCTTTCTTT.